In its sample, the clone carrying this TCR beta chain was seen many times. Its antigen is as yet unknown. This sample stems from a study of CD8+CD57+ T cells in acquired aplastic anemia. Study details: Sorted cells (CD4+ and CD8+) yielded DNA amounts that averaged approximately 3.1 ug. Average CD4+ read depth in healthy donors was about 10.8 million reads.

Trimming shortened V by 2 bases and J by 4 bases, and 8 bases separated the two germline ends. The germline V gene encodes CDR1 SGHTA and CDR2 FQGNSA. This CDR3 spans 13 amino acids. Notes on the study in general: Patients had approximately 30 CD8+ CDR3 sequences in common with controls (the shared set).

Profiling that covered TCR beta VDJ and CDR3 relied on genomic DNA as its template. TCRdb reprocessed the reads via MiXCR and lists one record per CDR3 protein. The table has hundreds of thousands of distinct CDR3 sequences, about two thirds seen once. Input material: sorted CD4+, CD8+, or CD8+CD57+ T cells (not recorded which) from PBMCs. This clonotype originated in a human donor in good health, serving as a control. The chain links TRBV7-2 to TRBJ1-2, with D tentatively TRBD1 (6 bases). CDR3: CASSLLRGYGYTF. Written as DNA, the CDR3 is TGTGCCAGCAGCTTACTCAGGGGCTATGGCTACACCTTC.